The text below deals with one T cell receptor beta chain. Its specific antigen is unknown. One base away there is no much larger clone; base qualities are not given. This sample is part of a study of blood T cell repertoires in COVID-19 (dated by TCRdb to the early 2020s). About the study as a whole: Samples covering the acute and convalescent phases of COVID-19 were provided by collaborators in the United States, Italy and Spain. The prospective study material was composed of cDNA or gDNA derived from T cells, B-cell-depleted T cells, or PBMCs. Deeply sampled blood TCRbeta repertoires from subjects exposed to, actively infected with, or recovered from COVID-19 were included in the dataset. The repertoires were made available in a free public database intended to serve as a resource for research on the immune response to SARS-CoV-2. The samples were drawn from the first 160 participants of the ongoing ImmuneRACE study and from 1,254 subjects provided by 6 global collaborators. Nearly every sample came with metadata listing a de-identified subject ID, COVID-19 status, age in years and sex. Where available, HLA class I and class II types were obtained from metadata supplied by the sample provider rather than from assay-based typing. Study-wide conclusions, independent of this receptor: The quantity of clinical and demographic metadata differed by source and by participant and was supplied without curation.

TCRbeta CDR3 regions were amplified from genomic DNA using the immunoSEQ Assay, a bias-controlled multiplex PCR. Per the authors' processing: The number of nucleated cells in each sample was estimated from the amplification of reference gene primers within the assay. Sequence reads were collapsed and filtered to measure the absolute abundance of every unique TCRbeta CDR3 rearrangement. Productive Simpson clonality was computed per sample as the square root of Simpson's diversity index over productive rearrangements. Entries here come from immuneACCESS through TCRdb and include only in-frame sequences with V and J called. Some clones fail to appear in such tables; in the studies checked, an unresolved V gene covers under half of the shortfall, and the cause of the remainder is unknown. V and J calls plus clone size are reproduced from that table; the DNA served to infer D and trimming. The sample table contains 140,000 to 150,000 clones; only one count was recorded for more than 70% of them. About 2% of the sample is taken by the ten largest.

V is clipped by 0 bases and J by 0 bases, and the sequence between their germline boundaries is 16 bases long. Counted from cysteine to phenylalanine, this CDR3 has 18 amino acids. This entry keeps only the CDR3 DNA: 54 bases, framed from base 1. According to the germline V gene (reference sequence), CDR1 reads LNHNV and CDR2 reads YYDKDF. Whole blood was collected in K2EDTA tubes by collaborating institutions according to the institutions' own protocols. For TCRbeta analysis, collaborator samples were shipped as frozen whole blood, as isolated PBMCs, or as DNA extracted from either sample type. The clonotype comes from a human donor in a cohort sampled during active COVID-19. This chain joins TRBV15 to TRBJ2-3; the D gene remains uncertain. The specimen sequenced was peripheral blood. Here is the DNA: TGTGCCACCAGCAGAGATATCGCAGTCACTACTAGCACAGATACGCAGTATTTT. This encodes CATSRDIAVTTSTDTQYF. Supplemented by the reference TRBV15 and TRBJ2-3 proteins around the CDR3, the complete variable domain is DAMVIQNPRYQVTQFGKPVTLSCSQTLNHNVMYWYQQKSSQAPKLLFHYYDKDFNNEADTPDNFQSRRPNTSFCFLDIRSPGLGDTAMYLCATSRDIAVTTSTDTQYFGPGTRLTVL.